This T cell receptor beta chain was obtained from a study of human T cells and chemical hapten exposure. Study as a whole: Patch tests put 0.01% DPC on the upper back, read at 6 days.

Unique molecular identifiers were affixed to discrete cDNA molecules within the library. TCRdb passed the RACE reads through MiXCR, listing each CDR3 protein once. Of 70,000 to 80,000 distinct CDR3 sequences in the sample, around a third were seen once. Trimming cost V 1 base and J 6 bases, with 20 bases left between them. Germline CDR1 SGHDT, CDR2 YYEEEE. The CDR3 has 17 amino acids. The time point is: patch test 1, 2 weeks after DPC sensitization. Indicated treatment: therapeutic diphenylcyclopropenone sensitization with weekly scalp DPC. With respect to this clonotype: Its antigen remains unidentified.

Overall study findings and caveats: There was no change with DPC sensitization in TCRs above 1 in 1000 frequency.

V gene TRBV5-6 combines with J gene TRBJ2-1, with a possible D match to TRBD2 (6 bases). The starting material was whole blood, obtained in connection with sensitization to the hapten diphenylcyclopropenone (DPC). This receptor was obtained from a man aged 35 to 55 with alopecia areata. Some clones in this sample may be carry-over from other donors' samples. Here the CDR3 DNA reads TGTGCCAGCAGCTTGTGGCCGGCGGGGAGAAGTGGCAATGAGCAGTTCTTC. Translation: CASSLWPAGRSGNEQFF.